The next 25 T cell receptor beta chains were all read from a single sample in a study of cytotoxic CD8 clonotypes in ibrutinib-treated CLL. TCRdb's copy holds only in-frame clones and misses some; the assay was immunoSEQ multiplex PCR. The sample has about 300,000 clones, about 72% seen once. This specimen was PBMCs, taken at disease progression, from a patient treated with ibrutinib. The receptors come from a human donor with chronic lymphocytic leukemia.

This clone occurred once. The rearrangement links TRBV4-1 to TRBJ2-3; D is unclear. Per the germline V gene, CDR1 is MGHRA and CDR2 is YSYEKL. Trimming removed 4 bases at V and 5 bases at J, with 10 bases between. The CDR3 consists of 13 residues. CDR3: CASSPSLVDTQYF. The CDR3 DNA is TGCGCCAGCAGCCCGTCGCTAGTAGATACGCAGTATTTT.

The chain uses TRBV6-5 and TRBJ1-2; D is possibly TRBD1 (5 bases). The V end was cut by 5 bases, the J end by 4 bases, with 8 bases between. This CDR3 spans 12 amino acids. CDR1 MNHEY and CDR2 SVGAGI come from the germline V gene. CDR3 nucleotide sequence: TGTGCCAGCAGTCAGGGTCCCTATGGCTACACCTTC. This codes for CASSQGPYGYTF.

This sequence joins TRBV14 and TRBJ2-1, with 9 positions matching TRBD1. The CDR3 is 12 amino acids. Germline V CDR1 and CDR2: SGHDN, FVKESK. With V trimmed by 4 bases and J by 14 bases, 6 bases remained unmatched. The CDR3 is CASSPNTGGEFF. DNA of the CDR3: TGTGCCAGCAGCCCGAACACAGGGGGCGAGTTCTTC. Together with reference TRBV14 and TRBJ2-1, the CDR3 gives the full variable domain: EAGVTQFPSHSVIEKGQTVTLRCDPISGHDNLYWYRRVMGKEIKFLLHFVKESKQDESGMPNNRFLAERTGGTYSTLKVQPAELEDSGVYFCASSPNTGGEFFGPGTRLTVL.

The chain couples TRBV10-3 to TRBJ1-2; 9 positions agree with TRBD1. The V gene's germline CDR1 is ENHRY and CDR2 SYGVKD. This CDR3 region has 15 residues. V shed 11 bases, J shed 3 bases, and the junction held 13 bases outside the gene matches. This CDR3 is CALYSGTGSYYGYTF. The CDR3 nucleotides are TGTGCCCTATACTCCGGGACAGGGAGTTACTATGGCTACACCTTC.

The CDR3 coding sequence is TGTGCCAGCAGCCCAATCGGGGGACAGGAGTACAATGAGCAGTTCTTC. It is translated as CASSPIGGQEYNEQFF. The rearrangement uses TRBV5-6 and TRBJ2-1, with TRBD1 matching over 8 bases. The CDR3 length is 16 residues. The ends lost 4 bases at V and 4 bases at J; junction bases unmatched: 10. Germline assignment: CDR1 SGHDT and CDR2 YYEEEE.

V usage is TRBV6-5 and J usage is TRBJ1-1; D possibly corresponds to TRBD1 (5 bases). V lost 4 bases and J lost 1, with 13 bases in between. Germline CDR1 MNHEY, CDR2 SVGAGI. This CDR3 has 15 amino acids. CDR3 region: CASSFHEGPNTEAFF. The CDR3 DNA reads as TGTGCCAGCAGTTTCCACGAGGGGCCGAACACTGAAGCTTTCTTT.

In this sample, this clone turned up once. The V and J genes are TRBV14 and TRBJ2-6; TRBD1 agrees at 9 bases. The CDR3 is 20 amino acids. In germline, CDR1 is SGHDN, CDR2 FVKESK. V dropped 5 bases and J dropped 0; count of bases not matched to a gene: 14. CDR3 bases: TGTGCCAGCAGCGGGTGGGTTACAGGGGGCCTTCCCTCTGGGGCCAACGTCCTGACTTTC. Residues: CASSGWVTGGLPSGANVLTF.

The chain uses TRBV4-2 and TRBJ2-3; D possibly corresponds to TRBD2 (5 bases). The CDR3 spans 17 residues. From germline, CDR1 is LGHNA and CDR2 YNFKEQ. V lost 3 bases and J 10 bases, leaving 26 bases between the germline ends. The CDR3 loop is CASSHHLGTSSSRSQYF. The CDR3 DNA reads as TGTGCCAGCAGCCACCATTTGGGAACGTCCTCTAGCCGGTCGCAGTATTTT.

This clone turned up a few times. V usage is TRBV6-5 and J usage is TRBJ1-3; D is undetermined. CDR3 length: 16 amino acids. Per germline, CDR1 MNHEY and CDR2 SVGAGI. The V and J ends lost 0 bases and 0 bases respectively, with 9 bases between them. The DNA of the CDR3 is TGTGCCAGCAGTTACTCCGCCGGGAACTCTGGAAACACCATATATTTT. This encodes CASSYSAGNSGNTIYF.

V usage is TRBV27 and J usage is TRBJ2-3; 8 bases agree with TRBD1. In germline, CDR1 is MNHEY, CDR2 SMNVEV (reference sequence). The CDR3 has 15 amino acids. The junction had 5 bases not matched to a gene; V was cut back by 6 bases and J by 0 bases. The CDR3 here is CASRRTGKSTDTQYF. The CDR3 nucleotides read TGTGCCAGCAGACGGACAGGGAAGAGCACAGATACGCAGTATTTT.

CDR3 sequence: CASSQGRGEKLFF. The CDR3 bases are TGTGCCAGCAGCCAGGGGCGCGGGGAAAAACTGTTTTTT. The V gene is TRBV21-1, the J gene TRBJ1-4; TRBD1 is the table's D call, not checked against the DNA. TRBV21-1 is given as a pseudogene. The CDR3 extends over 13 amino acids.

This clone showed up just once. CDR3 loop: CASSLEAGLGYEQYF. The CDR3 DNA is TGTGCCAGCAGCTTAGAAGCTGGGCTCGGGTACGAGCAGTACTTC. The chain couples TRBV7-6 to TRBJ2-7; D is uncertain. Germline CDR1 SGHVS, CDR2 FNYEAQ. The ends were cut back, 1 base at V and 4 bases at J, with 14 bases in the middle. This CDR3 spans 15 amino acids. The whole variable domain, filled in from reference TRBV7-6 and TRBJ2-7, reads GAGVSQSPRYKVTKRGQDVALRCDPISGHVSLYWYRQALGQGPEFLTYFNYEAQQDKSGLPNDRFSAERPEGSISTLTIQRTEQRDSAMYRCASSLEAGLGYEQYFGPGTRLTVT.

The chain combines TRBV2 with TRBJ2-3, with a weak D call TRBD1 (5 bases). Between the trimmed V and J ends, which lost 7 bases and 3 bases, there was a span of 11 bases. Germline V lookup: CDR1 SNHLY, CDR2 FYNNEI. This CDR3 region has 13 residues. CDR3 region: CASTTTETDTQYF. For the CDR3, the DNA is TGTGCCAGCACTACGACAGAAACAGATACGCAGTATTTT. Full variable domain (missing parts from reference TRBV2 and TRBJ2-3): EPEVTQTPSHQVTQMGQEVILRCVPISNHLYFYWYRQILGQKVEFLVSFYNNEISEKSEIFDDQFSVERPDGSNFTLKIRSTKLEDSAMYFCASTTTETDTQYFGPGTRLTVL.

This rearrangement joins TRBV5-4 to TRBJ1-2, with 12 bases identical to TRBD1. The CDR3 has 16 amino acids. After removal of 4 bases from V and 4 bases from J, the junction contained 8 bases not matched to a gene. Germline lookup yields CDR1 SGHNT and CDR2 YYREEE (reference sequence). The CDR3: CASSPGTGGGFYGYTF. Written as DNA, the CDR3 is TGTGCCAGCAGCCCTGGGACAGGGGGCGGTTTCTATGGCTACACCTTC.

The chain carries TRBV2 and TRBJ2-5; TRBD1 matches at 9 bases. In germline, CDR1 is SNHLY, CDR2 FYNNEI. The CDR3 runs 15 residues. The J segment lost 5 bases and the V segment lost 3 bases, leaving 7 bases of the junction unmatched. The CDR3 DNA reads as TGTGCCAGCAGTGAGGGGACAGGGTGGGGCGAGACCCAGTACTTC. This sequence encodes CASSEGTGWGETQYF.

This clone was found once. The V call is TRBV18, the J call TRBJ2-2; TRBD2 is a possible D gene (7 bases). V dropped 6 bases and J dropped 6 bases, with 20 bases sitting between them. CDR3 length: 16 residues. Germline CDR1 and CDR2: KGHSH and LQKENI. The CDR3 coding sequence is TGTGCCAGCTCCACCGGGTGGGGGGGGGCCCCCGGGGAGCTGTTTTTT. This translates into CASSTGWGGAPGELFF. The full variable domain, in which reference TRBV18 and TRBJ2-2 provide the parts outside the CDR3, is NAGVMQNPRHLVRRRGQEARLRCSPMKGHSHVYWYRQLPEEGLKFMVYLQKENIIDESGMPKERFSAEFPKEGPSILRIQQVVRGDSAAYFCASSTGWGGAPGELFFGEGSRLTVL.

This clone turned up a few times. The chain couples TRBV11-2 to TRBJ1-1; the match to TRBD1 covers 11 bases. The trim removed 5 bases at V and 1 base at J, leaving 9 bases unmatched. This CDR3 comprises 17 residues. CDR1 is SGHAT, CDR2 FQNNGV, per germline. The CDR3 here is CASSLRTGGAANTEAFF. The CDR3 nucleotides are TGTGCCAGCAGCCTCCGGACAGGGGGCGCGGCGAACACTGAAGCTTTCTTT.

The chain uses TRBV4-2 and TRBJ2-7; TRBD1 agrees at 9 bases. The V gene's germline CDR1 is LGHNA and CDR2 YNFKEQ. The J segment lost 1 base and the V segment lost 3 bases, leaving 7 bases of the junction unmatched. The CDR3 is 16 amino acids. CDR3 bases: TGTGCCAGCAGCCACTTAGGGGGACAGGGTTCCTACGAGCAGTACTTC. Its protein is CASSHLGGQGSYEQYF.

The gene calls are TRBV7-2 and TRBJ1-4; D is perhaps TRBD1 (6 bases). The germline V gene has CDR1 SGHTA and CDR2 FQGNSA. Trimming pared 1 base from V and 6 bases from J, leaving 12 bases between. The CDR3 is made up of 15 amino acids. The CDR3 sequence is CASSLGWGADEKLFF. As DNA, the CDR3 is TGTGCCAGCAGCTTAGGGTGGGGGGCCGATGAAAAACTGTTTTTT.

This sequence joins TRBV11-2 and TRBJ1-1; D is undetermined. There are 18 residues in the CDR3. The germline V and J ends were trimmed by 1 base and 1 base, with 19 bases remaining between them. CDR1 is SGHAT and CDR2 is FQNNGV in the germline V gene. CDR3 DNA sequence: TGTGCCAGCAGCTTAGCCCACAAGGGAAGAGTGGGGAACACTGAAGCTTTCTTT. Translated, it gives CASSLAHKGRVGNTEAFF. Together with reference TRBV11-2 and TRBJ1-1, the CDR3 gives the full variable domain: EAGVAQSPRYKIIEKRQSVAFWCNPISGHATLYWYQQILGQGPKLLIQFQNNGVVDDSQLPKDRFSAERLKGVDSTLKIQPAKLEDSAVYLCASSLAHKGRVGNTEAFFGQGTRLTVV.

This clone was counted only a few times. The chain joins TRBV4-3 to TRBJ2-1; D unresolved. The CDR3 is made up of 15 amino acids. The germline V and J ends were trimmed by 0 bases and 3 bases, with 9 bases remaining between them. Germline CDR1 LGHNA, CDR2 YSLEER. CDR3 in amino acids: CASSQDLSGYNEQFF. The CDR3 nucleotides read TGCGCCAGCAGCCAAGATTTATCGGGCTACAATGAGCAGTTCTTC.

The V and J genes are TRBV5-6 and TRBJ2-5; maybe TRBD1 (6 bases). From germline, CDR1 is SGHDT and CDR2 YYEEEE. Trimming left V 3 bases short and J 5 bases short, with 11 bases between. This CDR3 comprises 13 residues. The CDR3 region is CASSWTEYETQYF. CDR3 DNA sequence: TGTGCCAGCAGCTGGACAGAATACGAGACCCAGTACTTC.

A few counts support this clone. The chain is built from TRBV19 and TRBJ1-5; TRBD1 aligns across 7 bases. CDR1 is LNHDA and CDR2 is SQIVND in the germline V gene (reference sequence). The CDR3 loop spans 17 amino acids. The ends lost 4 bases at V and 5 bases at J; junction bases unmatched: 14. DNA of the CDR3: TGTGCCAGTAGTAATTCGGGCCTGACAGGGATACATCAGCCCCAGCATTTT. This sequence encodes CASSNSGLTGIHQPQHF.

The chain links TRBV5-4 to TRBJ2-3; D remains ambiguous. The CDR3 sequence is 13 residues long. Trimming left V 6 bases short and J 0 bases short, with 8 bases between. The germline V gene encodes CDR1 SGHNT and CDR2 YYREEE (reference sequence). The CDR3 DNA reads TGTGCCAGCACGGCCCACAGCACAGATACGCAGTATTTT. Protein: CASTAHSTDTQYF.

CDR3 residues: CASSNPRLPLPQYF. The CDR3 DNA follows: TGTGCCAGTAGTAACCCCCGACTGCCCCTGCCGCAGTATTTT. The chain employs TRBV19 and TRBJ2-3; unclear D gene. Germline CDR1 reads LNHDA; CDR2 reads SQIVND (reference sequence). V gave up 4 bases and J gave up 10 bases, with 18 bases separating them. This CDR3 has 14 residues.